This T cell receptor (beta chain) was identified during a study of somatic mutations in cytotoxic T cells in rheumatoid arthritis. On the study more broadly: A 30 ml EDTA sample of patient blood was drawn right after diagnosis, before any treatment.

Germline V CDR1 and CDR2: SGHVS, FNYEAQ. Germline trimming cut 5 bases from V and 7 bases from J; bases unmatched to any gene: 15. This CDR3 has 17 amino acids. On this clone itself: Its antigen is currently unknown. Additional DNA sequences in this sample encode the identical CDR3.

Findings and caveats of the study: A slight TRBV07 underrepresentation in rheumatoid arthritis patients was reported without multiple-comparison adjustment. What antigens the expanded CD8+ clones targeted remained unknown. CD8+ clonality increased with age in rheumatoid arthritis patients but not in healthy controls.

Sequencing was performed with immunoSEQ multiplex PCR; in TCRdb, only in-frame clones are kept and a portion is missing. The data show about 19,000 clones, 85% seen once. The material sequenced was CD8+ T cells sorted from blood. The source is a woman aged 40 to 50 with rheumatoid arthritis. The V gene is TRBV7-6, the J gene TRBJ2-7; 12 bases agree with TRBD2. The DNA for the CDR3 is TGTGCCAGCAGCCTACCGGGAGGGACTAGCGGGTTGGGTGAGCAGTACTTC. Its protein is CASSLPGGTSGLGEQYF.